These T cell receptor beta chains were read from a single sample in a study of CD8 T cells in Susac syndrome. One entry per CDR3 protein results from TCRdb running MiXCR on the immunoSEQ multiplex PCR reads. The top ten clones hold 0.1% of a sample with around 230,000 distinct CDR3 sequences, approximately 95% of them seen once. The source material was CD4+ T cells from PBMCs. These receptors originate from a human donor with Susac syndrome. Both conserved end residues are part of each CDR3. Fields, in order: D gene, J gene, V gene, CDR3 protein, CDR3 DNA. The D gene is left open where the match is weak.

D: TRBD2; J: TRBJ2-7; V: TRBV7-2; CDR3: CASSLTSTSSYEQYF; DNA: TGTGCCAGCAGCCTGACTAGCACGAGCTCCTACGAGCAGTACTTC
D: TRBD2; J: TRBJ2-7; V: TRBV12-3/TRBV12-4; CDR3: CASSPSSGRAVGQYF; DNA: TGTGCCAGCAGTCCGTCTAGCGGGAGGGCCGTTGGGCAGTACTTC
D: NA; J: TRBJ2-6; V: TRBV29-1; CDR3: CSVEEVSGANVLTF; DNA: TGCAGCGTTGAAGAAGTCTCTGGGGCCAACGTCCTGACTTTC
D: TRBD2; J: TRBJ2-3; V: TRBV20-1; CDR3: CSANAGGPGDTQYF; DNA: TGCAGTGCTAACGCGGGAGGGCCGGGAGATACGCAGTATTTT
D: TRBD1; J: TRBJ1-2; V: TRBV30; CDR3: CACPGTAGYTF; DNA: TGTGCCTGCCCCGGGACAGCGGGCTACACCTTC
D: NA; J: TRBJ1-1; V: TRBV19; CDR3: CASTRNRDTEAFF; DNA: TGTGCCAGTACGAGAAACAGGGACACTGAAGCTTTCTTT
D: NA; J: TRBJ2-5; V: TRBV5-1; CDR3: CASSGAAQETQYF; DNA: TGCGCCAGCAGCGGGGCGGCACAAGAGACCCAGTACTTC
D: NA; J: TRBJ2-3; V: TRBV24-1; CDR3: CATSDPRQGGTDTQYF; DNA: TGTGCCACCAGTGACCCCCGACAGGGAGGTACAGATACGCAGTATTTT
D: NA; J: TRBJ1-1; V: TRBV4-2; CDR3: CASSQDPSRGEEAFF; DNA: TGTGCCAGCAGCCAAGATCCCAGCAGGGGAGAGGAAGCTTTCTTT
D: NA; J: TRBJ1-5; V: TRBV10-2; CDR3: CASSESLQFQPQHF; DNA: TGCGCCAGCAGTGAGTCGTTGCAATTTCAGCCCCAGCATTTT
D: NA; J: TRBJ1-1; V: TRBV5-4; CDR3: CASSFLGPEAFF; DNA: TGTGCCAGCAGCTTCTTAGGTCCTGAAGCTTTCTTT